Detailed here is one T cell receptor (beta chain). The antigen is undetermined. Exclusion of a patient followed from autoimmune disease history or systemic immunosuppression. Trimming took off 0 bases at V and 4 bases at J, with 10 bases between the two ends. Germline V gives CDR1 SGHRS, CDR2 YFSETQ. This CDR3 is built from 15 residues. The data were obtained in a study of OX40 agonist ivuxolimab in advanced cancers. Study-level results: Both blood CD4+ and CD8+ T cells showed clonal growth by week 6 at 0.1 to 3.0 mg/kg. CD8+ T cells showed, on average, more clonal expansion than CD4+ cells.

Profiling relied on immunoSEQ multiplex PCR, and the TCRdb table lists in-frame clones only, not all of them. The table shows around 67,000 clones, with 80% to 90% occurring only once. This TCR was sampled from an adult with an advanced solid tumor such as melanoma, head and neck, liver or kidney cancer. The chain has TRBV5-1 and TRBJ2-2; no definite D call. Source: CD4+ or CD8+ T cells sorted from blood, taken in a trial of the OX40 agonist ivuxolimab. The CDR3 here is CASSLDPGFTGELFF. The CDR3 DNA is TGCGCCAGCAGCTTGGATCCCGGGTTCACCGGGGAGCTGTTTTTT.